These 27 T cell receptor beta chains share one sample of origin, sequenced in a study of high-grade serous ovarian cancer treatment subgroups. TCRdb's copy holds only in-frame clones and misses some; the assay was immunoSEQ multiplex PCR. The sample consists of about 8,000 clones, about 62% of them appearing once. The tumor samples were collected prior to definitive surgery or chemotherapy. The specimen sequenced was tumor tissue. The receptor source for this set is a human donor with high-grade serous ovarian cancer.

In this sample, this clone turned up a few times. The rearrangement joins TRBV6-5 to TRBJ1-2; 7 positions match TRBD1. Germline values: CDR1 MNHEY, CDR2 SVGAGI. V lost 0 bases and J lost 5; bases outside the gene matches: 9. The CDR3 consists of 16 residues. CDR3 sequence: CASSYSRDSPQYGYTF. The CDR3 nucleotides are TGTGCCAGCAGTTACTCGAGGGACAGCCCGCAATATGGCTACACCTTC.

This chain links TRBV7-2 with TRBJ2-3, with TRBD2 matching 7 bases. The CDR3 length is 17 residues. Germline loops: CDR1 SGHTA, CDR2 FQGNSA. The trim removed 6 bases at V and 1 base at J, leaving 13 bases unmatched. CDR3 region: CASSPPGGSTGTDTQYF. In DNA form, the CDR3 reads TGTGCCAGCAGTCCTCCGGGCGGGAGTACTGGCACAGATACGCAGTATTTT.

The chain has TRBV10-3 and TRBJ1-5, with 8 bases fitting TRBD1. Germline assignment: CDR1 ENHRY and CDR2 SYGVKD. The length of the CDR3 is 15 residues. After removal of 6 bases from V and 2 bases from J, the junction contained 6 bases not matched to a gene. The CDR3 loop reads CAISPQTGGNQPQHF. The CDR3 DNA sequence: TGTGCCATCAGCCCTCAGACAGGGGGCAATCAGCCCCAGCATTTT.

The chain recombines TRBV9 with TRBJ2-3; a weak D match, TRBD2 (6 bases). The germline V gene encodes CDR1 SGDLS and CDR2 YYNGEE. The V end was cut by 1 base, the J end by 0 bases, with 12 bases between. This CDR3 comprises 16 residues. CDR3 in amino acids: CASSVSPSVSTDTQYF. The DNA for the CDR3 is TGTGCCAGCAGCGTAAGCCCTAGCGTTAGCACAGATACGCAGTATTTT.

This clone has more than one count but fewer than ten. This chain links TRBV7-6 with TRBJ2-3, with D tentatively TRBD2 (7 bases). This CDR3 region has 15 residues. Germline values: CDR1 SGHVS, CDR2 FNYEAQ. The germline V and J ends were trimmed by 7 bases and 2 bases, with 16 bases remaining between them. CDR3 region: CASTERGGDTDTQYF. The DNA for the CDR3 is TGTGCCAGCACCGAAAGGGGGGGCGACACAGATACGCAGTATTTT. The variable domain in full, completed from reference TRBV7-6 and TRBJ2-3, reads GAGVSQSPRYKVTKRGQDVALRCDPISGHVSLYWYRQALGQGPEFLTYFNYEAQQDKSGLPNDRFSAERPEGSISTLTIQRTEQRDSAMYRCASTERGGDTDTQYFGPGTRLTVL.

The genes are TRBV6-1 and TRBJ2-5, with 9 bases that match TRBD1. This CDR3 has 15 amino acids. The germline V gene has CDR1 MNHNS and CDR2 SASEGT. The V segment lost 2 bases and the J segment 6 bases; nucleotides outside the gene matches: 7. In DNA, the CDR3 is TGTGCCAGCAGTGAACCGGGACAGGGTCTGAAGACCCAGTACTTC. Encoded protein: CASSEPGQGLKTQYF.

The J gene is TRBJ2-5, the V gene TRBV7-2; D may be TRBD2 (5 bases). Judging by the DNA end, TRBJ2-7 fits better; the J call may be wrong. The germline V gene encodes CDR1 SGHTA and CDR2 FQGNSA. CDR3 length: 15 residues. CDR3 nucleotide sequence: TGTGCCAGCAGCTTAAGCGGCCGGAGCTCCTACGAGCAGTACTTC. Protein sequence: CASSLSGRSSYEQYF.

This chain connects TRBV6-5 to TRBJ1-5; no reliable D call. The length of the CDR3 is 13 residues. The germline V and J ends were trimmed by 4 bases and 3 bases, with 7 bases remaining between them. Germline V lookup: CDR1 MNHEY, CDR2 SVGAGI. CDR3 residues: CASSSWYNQPQHF. The CDR3 DNA follows: TGTGCCAGCAGTTCCTGGTACAATCAGCCCCAGCATTTT.

In its sample, this clone ranks as medium-sized. One end of the junction fails to match germline, which may point to a read error. The chain joins TRBV13 to TRBJ2-3, with D tentatively TRBD1 (6 bases). Germline CDR1 reads PRHDT; CDR2 reads FYEKMQ (reference sequence). The CDR3 sequence is 16 residues long. The CDR3 DNA reads as TGTGCCAGCAGCCTAGGACAGTTTCGGGGCACAGATACGCAGTATTTT. Amino acids: CASSLGQFRGTDTQYF.

In this sample, this clone turned up once. This chain links TRBV28 with TRBJ2-2; TRBD1 might be the D (6 bases). V was cut by 9 bases and J by 7 bases, with 15 bases left in between. Per the germline V gene, CDR1 is MDHEN and CDR2 is SYDVKM. CDR3 length equals 13 residues. CDR3 sequence: CASQGMMSGELFF. CDR3 sequence (DNA): TGTGCCAGTCAGGGGATGATGAGCGGGGAGCTGTTTTTT.

The V call is TRBV7-9, the J call TRBJ1-1, with a tentative D call TRBD1 (5 bases). Germline V gene lookup returns CDR1 SEHNR and CDR2 FQNEAQ (reference sequence). V lost 5 bases and J 0 bases, leaving 13 bases between the germline ends. This CDR3 is built from 15 residues. CDR3 in amino acids: CASSPTGTVNTEAFF. CDR3 bases: TGTGCCAGCAGCCCGACCGGGACGGTGAACACTGAAGCTTTCTTT.

The chain has TRBV19 and TRBJ2-7; 9 positions match TRBD1. The CDR3 covers 14 residues. Looked up from germline, CDR1 is LNHDA and CDR2 is SQIVND (reference sequence). With V trimmed by 7 bases and J by 3 bases, 7 bases remained unmatched. Written as DNA, the CDR3 is TGTGCCAGTACCCCGACAGGGGGGATCTACGAGCAGTACTTC. It codes for CASTPTGGIYEQYF.

The J gene is TRBJ2-2, the V gene TRBV15; D is perhaps TRBD1 (6 bases). Trimming pared 2 bases from V and 0 bases from J, leaving 13 bases between. The CDR3 has 17 amino acids. Looked up from germline, CDR1 is LNHNV and CDR2 is YYDKDF (reference sequence). This CDR3 reads CATSRSVDSANTGELFF. Written as DNA, the CDR3 is TGTGCCACCAGCAGATCCGTGGACAGCGCGAACACCGGGGAGCTGTTTTTT.

V gene TRBV28 combines with J gene TRBJ1-2; no clear D. This CDR3 region has 12 residues. The germline V and J ends were trimmed by 8 bases and 6 bases, with 13 bases remaining between them. Looked up from germline, CDR1 is MDHEN and CDR2 is SYDVKM. As DNA, the CDR3 is TGTGCCAGCTCAGGTGGGCGCGATGGCTACACCTTC. Amino acid sequence: CASSGGRDGYTF.

This clone was detected a few times. The chain employs TRBV19 and TRBJ1-1; no clear D gene. Germline CDR1 and CDR2: LNHDA and SQIVND (reference sequence). Between the trimmed V and J ends, which lost 5 bases and 1 base, there was a span of 8 bases. The CDR3 length is 13 residues. The CDR3 DNA follows: TGTGCCAGTAGTCCCTACAAGAACACTGAAGCTTTCTTT. The encoded protein is CASSPYKNTEAFF. The variable domain in full, with the rest retrieved from reference TRBV19 and TRBJ1-1, is DGGITQSPKYLFRKEGQNVTLSCEQNLNHDAMYWYRQDPGQGLRLIYYSQIVNDFQKGDIAEGYSVSREKKESFPLTVTSAQKNPTAFYLCASSPYKNTEAFFGQGTRLTVV.

V usage is TRBV7-7 and J usage is TRBJ2-7; 9 bases map to TRBD2. After removal of 5 bases from V and 3 bases from J, the junction contained 5 bases not matched to a gene. CDR1 is SSHAT and CDR2 is FNYEAQ in the germline V gene (reference sequence). The CDR3 has 14 amino acids. The CDR3 DNA follows: TGTGCCAGCAGCCCATTAGCGGGAGTCTACGAGCAGTACTTC. Translated: CASSPLAGVYEQYF.

The CDR3 coding sequence is TGTGCCAGCAGCGTTGATTATGAGCAGTTCTTC. It encodes CASSVDYEQFF. The J gene is TRBJ2-1, the V gene TRBV9, with D unclear. This CDR3 has 11 residues. The germline CDR1 and CDR2 sequences are SGDLS and YYNGEE. Trimming removed 2 bases from V and 8 bases from J, with 5 bases in between. Full variable domain (outside the CDR3, taken from reference TRBV9 and TRBJ2-1): DSGVTQTPKHLITATGQRVTLRCSPRSGDLSVYWYQQSLDQGLQFLIQYYNGEERAKGNILERFSAQQFPDLHSELNLSSLELGDSALYFCASSVDYEQFFGPGTRLTVL.

This clone occurred a few times. The J gene is TRBJ2-1, the V gene TRBV4-2; 10 bases are a match to TRBD2. The J segment lost 6 bases and the V segment lost 6 bases, leaving 8 bases of the junction unmatched. The germline V gene encodes CDR1 LGHNA and CDR2 YNFKEQ. This CDR3 is built from 15 residues. CDR3 in amino acids: CASSLVASGSNEQFF. CDR3 DNA: TGTGCCAGCAGTCTAGTCGCTAGCGGGAGCAATGAGCAGTTCTTC.

This clone has just a few counts. This chain links TRBV14 with TRBJ2-3; D is ambiguous. CDR1 is SGHDN and CDR2 is FVKESK in the germline V gene. The CDR3 loop spans 15 amino acids. With 0 bases removed from V and 2 bases from J, the gap between germline ends came to 9 bases. CDR3 nucleotide sequence: TGTGCCAGCAGCCAAGAGGTCTTTTCCACAGATACGCAGTATTTT. As protein: CASSQEVFSTDTQYF. The full variable domain, in which reference TRBV14 and TRBJ2-3 provide the parts outside the CDR3, is EAGVTQFPSHSVIEKGQTVTLRCDPISGHDNLYWYRRVMGKEIKFLLHFVKESKQDESGMPNNRFLAERTGGTYSTLKVQPAELEDSGVYFCASSQEVFSTDTQYFGPGTRLTVL.

In nucleotides, the CDR3 is TGTGCCAGCAGCATATCCGGGACAACAGGGACCCAGTACTTC. The encoded protein is CASSISGTTGTQYF. V is TRBV5-5 and J is TRBJ2-5, with D possibly TRBD1 on 6 matching bases. The CDR3 loop spans 14 amino acids. V was clipped by 4 bases and J by 7 bases, with 17 bases between them. Germline-derived CDR1 and CDR2 are SGHKS and YYEKEE (reference sequence).

The gene calls are TRBV18 and TRBJ1-1; maybe TRBD1 (6 bases). Looked up from germline, CDR1 is KGHSH and CDR2 is LQKENI. There are 14 residues in the CDR3. Deletions cut 3 bases from V and 4 bases from J, with 12 bases between. CDR3 loop: CASSPAQGITEAFF. Here the CDR3 DNA reads TGTGCCAGCTCACCCGCCCAGGGGATCACTGAAGCTTTCTTT.

The CDR3 region has the DNA TGTGCCAGCAGCTTAGGACCTCTACAGGACTACGAGCAGTACTTC. Its translation is CASSLGPLQDYEQYF. The chain carries TRBV7-2 and TRBJ2-7, with TRBD1 as a possible D gene (5 bases). Trimming took off 1 base at V and 3 bases at J, with 13 bases between the two ends. This CDR3 has 15 amino acids. Per germline, CDR1 SGHTA and CDR2 FQGNSA.

V and J are TRBV14 and TRBJ2-5, with D hard to call. V dropped 1 base and J dropped 5 bases, with 5 bases sitting between them. There are 12 residues in the CDR3. The V gene's germline CDR1 is SGHDN and CDR2 FVKESK. The CDR3 loop is CASSQVSETQYF. Here the CDR3 DNA reads TGTGCCAGCAGCCAAGTATCCGAGACCCAGTACTTC.

The V call is TRBV11-2, the J call TRBJ2-7, with 10 bases aligning to TRBD2. The junction had 6 bases not matched to a gene; V was cut back by 1 base and J by 3 bases. Germline V lookup: CDR1 SGHAT, CDR2 FQNNGV. There are 16 residues in the CDR3. The CDR3 region is CASSLVPSGGNYEQYF. CDR3 sequence (DNA): TGTGCCAGCAGCTTAGTTCCTAGCGGGGGCAACTACGAGCAGTACTTC.

This CDR3 reads CASSLREAGEQYF. For the CDR3, the DNA is TGTGCCAGCAGCTTACGGGAGGCGGGAGAGCAGTACTTC. The V call is TRBV7-6, the J call TRBJ2-7; 7 nucleotides align to TRBD2. This CDR3 has 13 residues. CDR1 is SGHVS and CDR2 is FNYEAQ in the germline V gene. The V and J ends lost 2 bases and 7 bases, in that order; junction bases with no gene match: 5.

Only a few counts were recorded for this clone. The V and J genes are TRBV6-4 and TRBJ1-3; D not resolved. The V end was cut by 6 bases, the J end by 0 bases, with 12 bases between. Germline V lookup: CDR1 MRHNA, CDR2 SNTAGT. The CDR3 loop spans 15 amino acids. CDR3 bases: TGTGCCAGCAGGGAAGACAAGAACTCTGGAAACACCATATATTTT. Its protein product is CASREDKNSGNTIYF.

V usage is TRBV18 and J usage is TRBJ2-7; 7 bases align to TRBD2. From germline, CDR1 is KGHSH and CDR2 LQKENI. The CDR3 is 16 residues long. The V segment lost 6 bases and the J segment 7 bases; nucleotides outside the gene matches: 18. The CDR3 loop reads CASSPPLAGVTGEQYF. CDR3 DNA sequence: TGTGCCAGCTCCCCCCCCTTGGCGGGAGTTACGGGGGAGCAGTACTTC. Drawing the rest from reference TRBV18 and TRBJ2-7, the complete variable domain is NAGVMQNPRHLVRRRGQEARLRCSPMKGHSHVYWYRQLPEEGLKFMVYLQKENIIDESGMPKERFSAEFPKEGPSILRIQQVVRGDSAAYFCASSPPLAGVTGEQYFGPGTRLTVT.